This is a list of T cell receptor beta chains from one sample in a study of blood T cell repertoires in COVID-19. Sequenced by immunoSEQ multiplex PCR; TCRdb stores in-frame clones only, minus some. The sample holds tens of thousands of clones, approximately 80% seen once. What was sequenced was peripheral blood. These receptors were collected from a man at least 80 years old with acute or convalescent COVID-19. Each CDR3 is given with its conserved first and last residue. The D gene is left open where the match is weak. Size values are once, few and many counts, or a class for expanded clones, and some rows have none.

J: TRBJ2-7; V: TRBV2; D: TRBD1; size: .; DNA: TGTGCCAGCAGTTACGGGACAGAGATATACGAGCAGTACTTC; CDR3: CASSYGTEIYEQYF
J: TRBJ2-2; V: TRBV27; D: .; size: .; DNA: TGTGCCAGCAGTTCCCTCTTGACAGACGACACCGGGGAGCTGTTTTTT; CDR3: CASSSLLTDDTGELFF
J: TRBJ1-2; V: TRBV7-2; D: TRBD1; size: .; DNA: TGTGCCAGCAGCCCTACAGGGGGTTACTATGGCTACACCTTC; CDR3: CASSPTGGYYGYTF
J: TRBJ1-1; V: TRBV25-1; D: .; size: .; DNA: TGTGCCAGCAGAGGTCAGGTCACGAACACTGAAGCTTTCTTT; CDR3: CASRGQVTNTEAFF
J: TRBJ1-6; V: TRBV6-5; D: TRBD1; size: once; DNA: TGTGCCAGCAGACAGGGGGCATGGAATTCACCCCTCCACTTT; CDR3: CASRQGAWNSPLHF
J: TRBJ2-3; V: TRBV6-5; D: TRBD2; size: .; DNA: TGTGCCAGTCAAAGCGGGGGGCGGGGCACAGATACGCAGTATTTT; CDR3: CASQSGGRGTDTQYF
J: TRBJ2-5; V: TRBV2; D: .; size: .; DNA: TGTGCCAGCAGTTTTATTCGGAGCGGTCCTCAAGAGACCCAGTACTTC; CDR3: CASSFIRSGPQETQYF
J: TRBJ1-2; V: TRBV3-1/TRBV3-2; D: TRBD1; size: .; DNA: TGTGCCAGCAGGACAGGGGGGGGAGGCTACACCTTC; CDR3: CASRTGGGGYTF
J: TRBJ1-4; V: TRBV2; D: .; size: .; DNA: TGTGCCAGCAGTGACAGGGATGATAATGAAAAACTGTTTTTT; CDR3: CASSDRDDNEKLFF
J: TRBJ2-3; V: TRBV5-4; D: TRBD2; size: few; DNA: TGTGCCAGCAGTCCCGGGACTAGCCGGGGGAGGGATACGCAGTATTTT; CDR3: CASSPGTSRGRDTQYF
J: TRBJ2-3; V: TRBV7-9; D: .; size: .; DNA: TGTGCCAGCAGTCCCTTTAGCTTCACAGATACGCAGTATTTT; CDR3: CASSPFSFTDTQYF
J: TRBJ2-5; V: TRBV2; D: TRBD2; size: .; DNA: TGTGCCAGCAAACCTAGCGGTTACGGCGATACCCAGTACTTC; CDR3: CASKPSGYGDTQYF
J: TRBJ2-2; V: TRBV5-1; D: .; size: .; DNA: TGCGCCAGCAGCTTCACGACGGGAGACACCGGGGAGCTGTTTTTT; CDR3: CASSFTTGDTGELFF
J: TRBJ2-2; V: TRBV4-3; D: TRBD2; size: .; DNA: TGCGCCAGCAGCCAAGTAGGACTAGCGGGCCGAGGCGGGGAGCTGTTTTTT; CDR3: CASSQVGLAGRGGELFF
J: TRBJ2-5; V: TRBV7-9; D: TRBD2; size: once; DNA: TGTGCCAGCACCGACGGGGGGCAAGAGACCCAGTACTTC; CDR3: CASTDGGQETQYF
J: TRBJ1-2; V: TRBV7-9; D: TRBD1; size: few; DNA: TGTGCCAGCAGCCCGGGACAGGGTGAACACTATGGCTACACCTTC; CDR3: CASSPGQGEHYGYTF
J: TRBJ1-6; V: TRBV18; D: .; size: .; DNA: TGTGCCAGCTCCCCGGGTTATAATTCACCCCTCCACTTT; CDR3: CASSPGYNSPLHF
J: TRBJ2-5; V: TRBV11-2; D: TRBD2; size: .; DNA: TGTGCCAGCAGCTCCCAGCGGGGAAAGACCCAGTACTTC; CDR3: CASSSQRGKTQYF
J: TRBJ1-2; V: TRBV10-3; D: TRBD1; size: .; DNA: TGTGCCATCAGGGTCCGGGACAGGGAGGGCTACACCTTC; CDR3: CAIRVRDREGYTF
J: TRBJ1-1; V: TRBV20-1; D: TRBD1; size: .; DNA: TGCAGTGCTATTGACAGGGGGTTCACTGAAGCTTTCTTT; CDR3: CSAIDRGFTEAFF
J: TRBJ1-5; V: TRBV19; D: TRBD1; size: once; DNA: TGTGCCAGTAGTATGACAGGGGGCAATCAGCCCCAGCATTTT; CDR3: CASSMTGGNQPQHF
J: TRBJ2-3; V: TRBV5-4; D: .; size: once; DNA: TGTGCCAGCAGCTCCCAGGGGCTTAGCACAGATACGCAGTATTTT; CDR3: CASSSQGLSTDTQYF
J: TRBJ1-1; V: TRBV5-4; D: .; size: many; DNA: TGTGCCAACGGTAGGGGGGGGAACACTGAAGCTTTCTTT; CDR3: CANGRGGNTEAFF
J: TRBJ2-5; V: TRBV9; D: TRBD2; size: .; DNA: TGTGCCAGCTCGCGTAGCGGGGGCCAAGAGACCCAGTACTTC; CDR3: CASSRSGGQETQYF
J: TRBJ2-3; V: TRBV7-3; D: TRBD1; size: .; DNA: TGTGCCAGCAGCTTACTTGGGACAGGGGTGGCTGGAGATACGCAGTATTTT; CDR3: CASSLLGTGVAGDTQYF
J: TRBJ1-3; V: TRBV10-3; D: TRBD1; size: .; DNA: TGTGCCATCAGGAAGGACAGGGCTGGAAACACCATATATTTT; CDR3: CAIRKDRAGNTIYF
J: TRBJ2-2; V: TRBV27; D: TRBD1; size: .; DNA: TGTGCCAGCAGTTTAAAGGGGACAGGGATCGGGGAGCTGTTTTTT; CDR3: CASSLKGTGIGELFF
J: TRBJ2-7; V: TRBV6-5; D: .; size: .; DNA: TGTGCCAGCAGCAAGGGGGGGGTCTACGAGCAGTACTTC; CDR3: CASSKGGVYEQYF
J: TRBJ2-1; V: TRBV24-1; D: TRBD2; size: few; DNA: TGTGCCACCAGTGATACGGGGACTAGCGGGCGCTACAATGAGCAGTTCTTC; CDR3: CATSDTGTSGRYNEQFF
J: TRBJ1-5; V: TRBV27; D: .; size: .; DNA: TGTGCCAGCAGTTTATCGTTGAAGGGGGACCAGCCCCAGCATTTT; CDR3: CASSLSLKGDQPQHF
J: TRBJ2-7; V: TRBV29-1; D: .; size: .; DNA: TGCAGCGTTCTCAGGGGAGAGCAGTACTTC; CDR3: CSVLRGEQYF
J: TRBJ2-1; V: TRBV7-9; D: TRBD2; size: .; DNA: TGTGCCAGCAGCTTAGTCACTAGCGGGGGGAATGAGCAGTTCTTC; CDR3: CASSLVTSGGNEQFF
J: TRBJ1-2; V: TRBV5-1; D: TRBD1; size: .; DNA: TGCGCCAGCGCCACCTCAACAGGGGGCTATGGCTACACCTTC; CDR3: CASATSTGGYGYTF
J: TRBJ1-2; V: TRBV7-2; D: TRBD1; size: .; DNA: TGTGCCAGCAACAGACAGGGGGAGGGTGGCTACACCTTC; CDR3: CASNRQGEGGYTF
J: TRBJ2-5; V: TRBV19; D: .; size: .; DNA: TGTGCCAGTAGTTTTCGCAGGGGTCAAGAGACCCAGTACTTC; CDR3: CASSFRRGQETQYF
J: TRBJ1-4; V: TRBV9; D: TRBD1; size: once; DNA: TGTGCCAGCAGCTTCCAAGGGGGCTCAGGTGAAAAACTGTTTTTT; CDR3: CASSFQGGSGEKLFF
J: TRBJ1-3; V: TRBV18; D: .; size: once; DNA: TGTGCCAGCTCGGCCCAGAGAGGGAACGGAAACACCATATATTTT; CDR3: CASSAQRGNGNTIYF
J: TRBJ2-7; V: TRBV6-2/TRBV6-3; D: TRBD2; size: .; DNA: TGTGCCAGCAGTTCGACTAGCGGCTCCTACGAGCAGTACTTC; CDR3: CASSSTSGSYEQYF
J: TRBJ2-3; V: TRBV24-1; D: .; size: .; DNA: TGTGCCACCAGTGATTCCCGGGTTCGCACAGATACGCAGTATTTT; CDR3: CATSDSRVRTDTQYF
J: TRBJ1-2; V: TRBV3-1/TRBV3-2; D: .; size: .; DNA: TGTGCCAGCAGCCTCCTAGGAGCAAACTATGGCTACACCTTC; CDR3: CASSLLGANYGYTF
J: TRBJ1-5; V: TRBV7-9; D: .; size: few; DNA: TGTGCCAGCAGCCCTACAGGGAGCCAGCCCCAGCATTTT; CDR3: CASSPTGSQPQHF
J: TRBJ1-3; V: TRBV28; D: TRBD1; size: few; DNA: TGTGCCAGCAGCCCGGGACAGGGGAGAAACACCATATATTTT; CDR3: CASSPGQGRNTIYF
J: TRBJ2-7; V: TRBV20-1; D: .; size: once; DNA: TGCAGTGCTAGTAAAACCTCAGGGCGACTCTACGAGCAGTACTTC; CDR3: CSASKTSGRLYEQYF
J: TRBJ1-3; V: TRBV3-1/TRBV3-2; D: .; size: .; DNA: TGTGCCAGCAGCCAAGAATGGGGCAGCTCTGGAAACACCATATATTTT; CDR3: CASSQEWGSSGNTIYF
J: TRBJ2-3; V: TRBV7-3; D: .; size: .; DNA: TGTGCCAGCAGCTCCAAGCGGGGCACAGATACGCAGTATTTT; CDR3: CASSSKRGTDTQYF
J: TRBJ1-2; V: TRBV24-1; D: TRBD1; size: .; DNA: TGTGCCACCTCAGCAGGGGGCGACTATGGCTACACCTTC; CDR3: CATSAGGDYGYTF
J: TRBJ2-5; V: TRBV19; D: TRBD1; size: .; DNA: TGTGCCAGTAGTACCTTGGGACAGAAGAGAGAGACCCAGTACTTC; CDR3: CASSTLGQKRETQYF
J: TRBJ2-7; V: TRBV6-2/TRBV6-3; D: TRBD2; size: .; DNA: TGTGCCAGCAGTGATGGACTAGCGGGGGCCAACGAGCAGTACTTC; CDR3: CASSDGLAGANEQYF
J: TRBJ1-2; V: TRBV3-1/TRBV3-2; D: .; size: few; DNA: TGTGCCAGCAGCCGGGGAGACTATGGCTACACCTTC; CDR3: CASSRGDYGYTF
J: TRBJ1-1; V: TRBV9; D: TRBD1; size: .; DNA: TGTGCCAGCAGCGTAGGGCAGGGGGCGATTGAAGCTTTCTTT; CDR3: CASSVGQGAIEAFF
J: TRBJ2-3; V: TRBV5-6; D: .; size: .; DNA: TGTGCCAGCAGCTTGGCTCCGAGGTTTACGCAGTATTTT; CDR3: CASSLAPRFTQYF
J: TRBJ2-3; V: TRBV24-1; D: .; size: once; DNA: TGTGCCACCAGTGGGAGGGGAGGAGTTGGGACAGATACGCAGTATTTT; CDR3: CATSGRGGVGTDTQYF